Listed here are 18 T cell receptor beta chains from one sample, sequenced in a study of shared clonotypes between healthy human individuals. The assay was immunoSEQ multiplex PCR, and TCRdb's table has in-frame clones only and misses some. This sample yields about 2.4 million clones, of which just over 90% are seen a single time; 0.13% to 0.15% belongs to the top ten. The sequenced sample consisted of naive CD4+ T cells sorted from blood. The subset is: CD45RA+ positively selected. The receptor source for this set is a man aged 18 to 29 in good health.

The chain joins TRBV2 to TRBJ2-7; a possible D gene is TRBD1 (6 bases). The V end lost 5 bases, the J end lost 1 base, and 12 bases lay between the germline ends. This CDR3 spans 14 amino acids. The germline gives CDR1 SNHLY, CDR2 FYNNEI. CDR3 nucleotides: TGTGCCAGCAGTTCGACAGGACTTTCCTACGAGCAGTACTTC. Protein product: CASSSTGLSYEQYF.

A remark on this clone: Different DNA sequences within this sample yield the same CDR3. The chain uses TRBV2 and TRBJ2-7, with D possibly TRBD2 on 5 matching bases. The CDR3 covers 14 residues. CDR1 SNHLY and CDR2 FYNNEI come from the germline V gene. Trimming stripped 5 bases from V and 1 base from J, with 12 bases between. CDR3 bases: TGTGCCAGCAGTTTAACTAGTGGATCCTACGAGCAGTACTTC. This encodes CASSLTSGSYEQYF.

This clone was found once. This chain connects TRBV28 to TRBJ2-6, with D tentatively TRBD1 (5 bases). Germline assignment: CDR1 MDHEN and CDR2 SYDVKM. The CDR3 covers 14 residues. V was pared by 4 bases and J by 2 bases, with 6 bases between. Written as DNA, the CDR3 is TGTGCCAGCAGTTCCAGGGCTGGGGCCAACGTCCTGACTTTC. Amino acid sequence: CASSSRAGANVLTF.

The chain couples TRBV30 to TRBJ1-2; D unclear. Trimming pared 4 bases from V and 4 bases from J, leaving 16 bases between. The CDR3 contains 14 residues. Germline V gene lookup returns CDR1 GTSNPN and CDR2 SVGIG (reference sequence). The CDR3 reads CAWMAQELSYGYTF. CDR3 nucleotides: TGTGCCTGGATGGCTCAAGAGTTGAGCTATGGCTACACCTTC.

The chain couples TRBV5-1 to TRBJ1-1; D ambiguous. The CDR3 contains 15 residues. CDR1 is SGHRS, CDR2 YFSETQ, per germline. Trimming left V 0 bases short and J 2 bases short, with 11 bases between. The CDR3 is CASSLAADLNTEAFF. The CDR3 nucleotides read TGCGCCAGCAGCTTGGCTGCGGATCTAAACACTGAAGCTTTCTTT.

CDR3 sequence: CASSRRVAGEYEQYF. In DNA, the CDR3 is TGTGCCAGCAGCCGCCGCGTAGCGGGAGAGTACGAGCAGTACTTC. V and J are TRBV6-5 and TRBJ2-7; 9 bases fit TRBD2. There are 15 residues in the CDR3. Germline trimming cut 6 bases from V and 4 bases from J; bases unmatched to any gene: 10. From germline, CDR1 is MNHEY and CDR2 SVGAGI.

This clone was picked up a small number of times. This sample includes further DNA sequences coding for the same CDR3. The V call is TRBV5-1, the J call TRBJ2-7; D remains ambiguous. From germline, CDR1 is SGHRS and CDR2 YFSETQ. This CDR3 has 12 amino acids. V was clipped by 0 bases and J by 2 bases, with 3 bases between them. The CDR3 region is CASSLEPYEQYF. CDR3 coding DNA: TGCGCCAGCAGCTTGGAGCCCTACGAGCAGTACTTC.

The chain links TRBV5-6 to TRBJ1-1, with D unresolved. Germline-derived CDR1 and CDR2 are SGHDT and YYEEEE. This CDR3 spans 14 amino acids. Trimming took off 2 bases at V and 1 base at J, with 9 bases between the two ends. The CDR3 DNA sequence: TGTGCCAGCAGCTTCATCGATAGGAACACTGAAGCTTTCTTT. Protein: CASSFIDRNTEAFF.

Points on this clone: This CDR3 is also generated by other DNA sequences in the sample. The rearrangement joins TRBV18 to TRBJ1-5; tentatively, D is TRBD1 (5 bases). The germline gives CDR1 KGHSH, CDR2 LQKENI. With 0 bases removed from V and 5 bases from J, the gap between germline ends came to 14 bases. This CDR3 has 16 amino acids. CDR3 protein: CASSPPGQGADQPQHF. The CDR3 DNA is TGTGCCAGCTCACCACCCGGTCAAGGGGCAGATCAGCCCCAGCATTTT. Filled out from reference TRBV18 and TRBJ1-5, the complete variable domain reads NAGVMQNPRHLVRRRGQEARLRCSPMKGHSHVYWYRQLPEEGLKFMVYLQKENIIDESGMPKERFSAEFPKEGPSILRIQQVVRGDSAAYFCASSPPGQGADQPQHFGDGTRLSIL.

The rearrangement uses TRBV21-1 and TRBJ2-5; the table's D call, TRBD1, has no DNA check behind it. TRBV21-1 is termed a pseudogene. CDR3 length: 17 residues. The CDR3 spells CASSKLSRAPQGETQYF. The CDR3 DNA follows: TGTGCCAGCAGCAAACTCAGTCGGGCCCCTCAGGGAGAGACCCAGTACTTC.

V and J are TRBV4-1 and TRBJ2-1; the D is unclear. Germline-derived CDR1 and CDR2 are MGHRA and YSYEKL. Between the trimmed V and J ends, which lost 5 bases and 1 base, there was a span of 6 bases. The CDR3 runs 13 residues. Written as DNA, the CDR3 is TGCGCCAGCAGCGGGGTATCCTACAATGAGCAGTTCTTC. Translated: CASSGVSYNEQFF.

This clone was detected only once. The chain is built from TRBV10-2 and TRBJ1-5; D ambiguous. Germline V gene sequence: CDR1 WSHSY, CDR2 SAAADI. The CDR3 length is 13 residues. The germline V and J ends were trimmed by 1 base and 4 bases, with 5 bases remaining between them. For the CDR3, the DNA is TGCGCCAGCAGTGAGTGGGAAAATCAGCCCCAGCATTTT. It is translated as CASSEWENQPQHF.

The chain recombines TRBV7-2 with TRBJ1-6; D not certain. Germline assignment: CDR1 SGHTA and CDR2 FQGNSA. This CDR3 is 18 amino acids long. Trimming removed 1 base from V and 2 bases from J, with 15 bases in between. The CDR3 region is CASSLGLGLKPYNSPLHF. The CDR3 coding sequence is TGTGCCAGCAGCTTAGGGCTCGGACTGAAGCCCTATAATTCACCCCTCCACTTT.

CDR3: CASKDSQRDYSNQPQHF. The CDR3 region has the DNA TGTGCCAGTAAGGACAGCCAGCGGGATTATAGCAATCAGCCCCAGCATTTT. J is TRBJ1-5 and V is TRBV19, with a weak D call TRBD1 (6 bases). Germline V lookup: CDR1 LNHDA, CDR2 SQIVND (reference sequence). Trimming left V 7 bases short and J 0 bases short, with 19 bases between. This CDR3 region has 17 residues.

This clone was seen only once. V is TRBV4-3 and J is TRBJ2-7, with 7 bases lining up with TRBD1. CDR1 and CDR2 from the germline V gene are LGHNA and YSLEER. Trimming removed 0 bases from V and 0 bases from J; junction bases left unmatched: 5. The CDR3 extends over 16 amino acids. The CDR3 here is CASSQERTGYSYEQYF. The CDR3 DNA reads TGCGCCAGCAGCCAAGAAAGGACAGGCTACTCCTACGAGCAGTACTTC.

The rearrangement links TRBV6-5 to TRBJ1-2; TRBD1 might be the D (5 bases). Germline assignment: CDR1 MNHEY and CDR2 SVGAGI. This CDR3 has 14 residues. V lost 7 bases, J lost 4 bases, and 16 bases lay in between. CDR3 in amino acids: CASTPGGGIYGYTF. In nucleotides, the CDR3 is TGTGCCAGCACACCCGGGGGGGGGATCTATGGCTACACCTTC.

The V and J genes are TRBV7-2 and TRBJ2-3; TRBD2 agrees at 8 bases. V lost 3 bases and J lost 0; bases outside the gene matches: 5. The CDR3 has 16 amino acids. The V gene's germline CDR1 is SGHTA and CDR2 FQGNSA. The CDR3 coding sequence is TGTGCCAGCAGCTTTACTAGCGGCACTAGCACAGATACGCAGTATTTT. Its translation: CASSFTSGTSTDTQYF.

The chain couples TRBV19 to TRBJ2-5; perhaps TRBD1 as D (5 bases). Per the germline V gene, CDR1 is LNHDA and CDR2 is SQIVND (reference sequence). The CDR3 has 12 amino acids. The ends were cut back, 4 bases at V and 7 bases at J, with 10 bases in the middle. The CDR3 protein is CASSTSQGTQYF. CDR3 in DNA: TGTGCCAGTAGTACTTCTCAGGGGACCCAGTACTTC.